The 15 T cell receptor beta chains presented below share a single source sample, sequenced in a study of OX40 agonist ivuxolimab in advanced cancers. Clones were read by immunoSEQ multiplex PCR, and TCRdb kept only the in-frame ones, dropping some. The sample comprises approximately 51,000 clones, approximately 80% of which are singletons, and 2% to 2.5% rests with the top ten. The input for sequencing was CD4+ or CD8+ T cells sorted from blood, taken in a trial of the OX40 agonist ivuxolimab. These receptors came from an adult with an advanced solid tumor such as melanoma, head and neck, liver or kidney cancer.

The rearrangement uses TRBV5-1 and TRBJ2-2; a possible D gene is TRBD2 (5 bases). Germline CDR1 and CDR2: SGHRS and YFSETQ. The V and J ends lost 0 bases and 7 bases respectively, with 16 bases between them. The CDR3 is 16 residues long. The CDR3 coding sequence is TGCGCCAGCAGCTTGGCATCTAGCTTCGACGACGGGGAGCTGTTTTTT. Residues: CASSLASSFDDGELFF.

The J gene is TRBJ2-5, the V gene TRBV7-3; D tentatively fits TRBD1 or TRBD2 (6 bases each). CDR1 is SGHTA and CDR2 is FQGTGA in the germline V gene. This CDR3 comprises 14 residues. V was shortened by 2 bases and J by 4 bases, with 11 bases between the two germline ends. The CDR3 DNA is TGTGCCAGCAGCTTAGGGGGGCCGGCAGAGACCCAGTACTTC. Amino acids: CASSLGGPAETQYF. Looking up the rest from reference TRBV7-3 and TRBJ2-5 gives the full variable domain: GAGVSQTPSNKVTEKGKYVELRCDPISGHTALYWYRQSLGQGPEFLIYFQGTGAADDSGLPNDRFFAVRPEGSVSTLKIQRTERGDSAVYLCASSLGGPAETQYFGPGTRLLVL.

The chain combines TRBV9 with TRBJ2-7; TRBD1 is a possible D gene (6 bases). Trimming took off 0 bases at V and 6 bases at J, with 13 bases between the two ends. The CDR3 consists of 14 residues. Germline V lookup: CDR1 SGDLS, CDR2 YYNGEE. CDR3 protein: CASSVGERGGEQYF. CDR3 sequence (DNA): TGTGCCAGCAGCGTAGGCGAACGAGGGGGCGAGCAGTACTTC.

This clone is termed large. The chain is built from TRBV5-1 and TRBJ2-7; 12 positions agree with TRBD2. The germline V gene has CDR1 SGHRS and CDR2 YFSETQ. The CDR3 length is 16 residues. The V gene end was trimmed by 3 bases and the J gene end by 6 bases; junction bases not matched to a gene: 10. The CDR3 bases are TGCGCCAGCAGCTCGGGACTAGCGGGCGCTCTCGGCGAGCAGTACTTC. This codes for CASSSGLAGALGEQYF.

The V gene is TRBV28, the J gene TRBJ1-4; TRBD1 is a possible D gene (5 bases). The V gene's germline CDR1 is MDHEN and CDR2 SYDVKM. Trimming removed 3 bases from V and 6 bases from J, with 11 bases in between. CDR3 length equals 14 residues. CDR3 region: CASSLGRGYEKLFF. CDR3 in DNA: TGTGCCAGCAGTTTGGGTAGGGGTTATGAAAAACTGTTTTTT. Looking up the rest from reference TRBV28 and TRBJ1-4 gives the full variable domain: DVKVTQSSRYLVKRTGEKVFLECVQDMDHENMFWYRQDPGLGLRLIYFSYDVKMKEKGDIPEGYSVSREKKERFSLILESASTNQTSMYLCASSLGRGYEKLFFGSGTQLSVL.

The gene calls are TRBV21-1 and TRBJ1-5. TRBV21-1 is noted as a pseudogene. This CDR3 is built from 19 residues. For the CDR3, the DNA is TGTGCCAGCAGCTCCCTCGGGGCCGCCAGATTTGAACGCAATCAGCCCCAGCATTTT. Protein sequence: CASSSLGAARFERNQPQHF.

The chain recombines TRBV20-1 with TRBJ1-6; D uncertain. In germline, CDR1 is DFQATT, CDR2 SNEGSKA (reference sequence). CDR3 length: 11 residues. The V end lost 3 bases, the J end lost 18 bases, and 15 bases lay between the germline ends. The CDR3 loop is CSARQQRLHHF. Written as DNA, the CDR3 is TGCAGTGCTAGGCAACAACGGTTACACCACTTT.

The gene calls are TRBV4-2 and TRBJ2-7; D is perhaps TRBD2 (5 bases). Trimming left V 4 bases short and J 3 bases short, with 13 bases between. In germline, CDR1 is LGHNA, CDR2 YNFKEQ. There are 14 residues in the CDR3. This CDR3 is CASSLESSVYEQYF. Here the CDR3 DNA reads TGTGCCAGCAGCCTGGAAAGTAGCGTCTACGAGCAGTACTTC.

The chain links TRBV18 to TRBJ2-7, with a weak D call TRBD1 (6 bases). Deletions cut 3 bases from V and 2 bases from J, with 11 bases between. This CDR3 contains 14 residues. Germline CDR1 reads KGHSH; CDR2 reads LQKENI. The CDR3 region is CASSPPGHTYEQYF. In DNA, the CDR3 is TGTGCCAGCTCACCCCCGGGACATACCTACGAGCAGTACTTC.

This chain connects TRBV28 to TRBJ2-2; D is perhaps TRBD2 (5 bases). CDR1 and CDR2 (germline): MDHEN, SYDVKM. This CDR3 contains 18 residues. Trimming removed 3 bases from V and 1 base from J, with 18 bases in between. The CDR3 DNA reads TGTGCCAGCAGTTTTCCGGGCCTCAGCGGAGTGAACACCGGGGAGCTGTTTTTT. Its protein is CASSFPGLSGVNTGELFF. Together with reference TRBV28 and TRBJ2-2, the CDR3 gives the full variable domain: DVKVTQSSRYLVKRTGEKVFLECVQDMDHENMFWYRQDPGLGLRLIYFSYDVKMKEKGDIPEGYSVSREKKERFSLILESASTNQTSMYLCASSFPGLSGVNTGELFFGEGSRLTVL.

The CDR3 loop reads CASSLARGSVGQYF. CDR3 in DNA: TGTGCCAGCAGCTTAGCGAGAGGTTCGGTCGGGCAGTACTTC. This chain connects TRBV7-6 to TRBJ2-7; no reliable D call. Trimming stripped 0 bases from V and 9 bases from J, with 15 bases between. The CDR3 runs to 14 residues. Germline V lookup: CDR1 SGHVS, CDR2 FNYEAQ.

CDR3 in DNA: TGTGCCAGCAGCCCACAGCCGGGGACAGGGGTGCACTATAATGAGCAGTTCTTC. Its protein is CASSPQPGTGVHYNEQFF. This chain joins TRBV27 and TRBJ2-1, with 10 bases that match TRBD1. Germline V gene data show CDR1 as MNHEY and CDR2 as SMNVEV (reference sequence). The CDR3 runs to 18 residues. V lost 6 bases and J lost 7; bases outside the gene matches: 18.

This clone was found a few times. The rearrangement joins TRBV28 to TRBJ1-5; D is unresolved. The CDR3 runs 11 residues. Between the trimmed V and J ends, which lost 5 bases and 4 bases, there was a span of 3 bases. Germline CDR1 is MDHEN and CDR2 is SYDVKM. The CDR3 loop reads CASSKNQPQHF. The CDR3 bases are TGTGCCAGCAGTAAGAATCAGCCCCAGCATTTT.

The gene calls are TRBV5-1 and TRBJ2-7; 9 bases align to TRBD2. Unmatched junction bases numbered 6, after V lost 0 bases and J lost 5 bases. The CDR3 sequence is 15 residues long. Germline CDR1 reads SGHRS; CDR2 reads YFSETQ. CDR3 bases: TGCGCCAGCAGCTTGGCTAGCGGGATGGTCCACGAGCAGTACTTC. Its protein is CASSLASGMVHEQYF. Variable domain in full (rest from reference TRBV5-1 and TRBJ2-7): KAGVTQTPRYLIKTRGQQVTLSCSPISGHRSVSWYQQTPGQGLQFLFEYFSETQRNKGNFPGRFSGRQFSNSRSEMNVSTLELGDSALYLCASSLASGMVHEQYFGPGTRLTVT.

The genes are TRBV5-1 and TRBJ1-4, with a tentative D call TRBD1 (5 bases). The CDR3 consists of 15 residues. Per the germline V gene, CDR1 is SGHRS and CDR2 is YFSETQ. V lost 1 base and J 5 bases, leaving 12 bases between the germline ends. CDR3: CASSLSGTLNEKLFF. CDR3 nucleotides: TGCGCCAGCAGCTTGTCCGGGACGCTCAATGAAAAACTGTTTTTT.